This T cell receptor beta chain emerged from a study of blood T cell repertoires in COVID-19. Libraries were prepared by immunoSEQ multiplex PCR; TCRdb keeps only in-frame clonotypes and omits some of them. This table has roughly 480,000 clones, approximately 92% appearing once. Germline-derived CDR1 and CDR2 are MRHNA and SNTAGT. Trimming took 8 bases from V and 6 from J; bases not matched to a gene: 6. The CDR3 is made up of 13 amino acids. The chain uses TRBV6-4 and TRBJ2-7; 11 bases line up with TRBD1. Sample: peripheral blood. The receptor was isolated from a man in his late teens or twenties with COVID-19, enrolled during active disease. The CDR3 is CASLGQGAGEQYF. For the CDR3, the DNA is TGTGCCAGCCTAGGACAGGGGGCGGGCGAGCAGTACTTC.